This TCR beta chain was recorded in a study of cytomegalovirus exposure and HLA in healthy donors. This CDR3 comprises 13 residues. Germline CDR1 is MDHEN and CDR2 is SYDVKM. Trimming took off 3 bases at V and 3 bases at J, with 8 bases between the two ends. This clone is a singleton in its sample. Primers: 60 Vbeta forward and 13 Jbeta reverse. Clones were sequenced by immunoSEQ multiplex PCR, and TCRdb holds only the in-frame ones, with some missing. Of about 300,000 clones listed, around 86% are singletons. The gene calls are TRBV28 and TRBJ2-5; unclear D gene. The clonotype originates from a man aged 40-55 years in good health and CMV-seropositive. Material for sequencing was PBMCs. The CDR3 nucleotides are TGTGCCAGCAGTTTGGCAGGCAAAGAGACCCAGTACTTC. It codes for CASSLAGKETQYF.